What follows are 23 T cell receptor beta chains derived from one specimen sequenced in a study of blood T cell repertoires in COVID-19. Method: immunoSEQ multiplex PCR; TCRdb's copy keeps in-frame clones and lacks some. This table holds some 260,000 clones, approximately 80% found once. Specimen: peripheral blood. These receptors came from a man aged 80 or over with acute or convalescent COVID-19.

The chain uses TRBV5-6 and TRBJ1-1; D gene uncertain. CDR3 length: 13 residues. Trimming shortened V by 1 base and J by 1 base, and 5 bases separated the two germline ends. In germline, CDR1 is SGHDT, CDR2 YYEEEE. The CDR3 sequence: CASSLPRNTEAFF. CDR3 in DNA: TGTGCCAGCAGCTTGCCCCGGAACACTGAAGCTTTCTTT. Based on the CDR3 plus reference TRBV5-6 and TRBJ1-1, the full variable domain is DAGVTQSPTHLIKTRGQQVTLRCSPKSGHDTVSWYQQALGQGPQFIFQYYEEEERQRGNFPDRFSGHQFPNYSSELNVNALLLGDSALYLCASSLPRNTEAFFGQGTRLTVV.

The V call is TRBV19, the J call TRBJ1-5; D might be TRBD1 (5 bases). Per the germline V gene, CDR1 is LNHDA and CDR2 is SQIVND (reference sequence). The CDR3 covers 14 residues. The V and J ends lost 5 bases and 5 bases respectively, with 13 bases between them. The CDR3 coding sequence is TGTGCCAGTAGTCAACCGCAGGGCTATCAGCCCCAGCATTTT. Translated, it gives CASSQPQGYQPQHF.

This clone turned up a few times. This chain uses TRBV4-2 with TRBJ2-7, with D tentatively TRBD1 (6 bases). The ends were cut back, 0 bases at V and 6 bases at J, with 24 bases in the middle. The CDR3 is 18 residues long. The germline CDR1 and CDR2 sequences are LGHNA and YNFKEQ. CDR3 DNA: TGTGCCAGCAGCCAAGATCAGGGAAGGGGGACGATCCCCAGCGAGCAGTACTTC. Its protein product is CASSQDQGRGTIPSEQYF.

This clone appeared many times. The chain couples TRBV5-4 to TRBJ2-3; TRBD2 aligns across 11 bases. The CDR3 sequence is 16 residues long. Germline values: CDR1 SGHNT, CDR2 YYREEE (reference sequence). V trimming: 3 bases; J trimming: 2 bases; junction bases outside the gene matches: 5. CDR3 sequence: CASSYGTSGLTDTQYF. The CDR3 coding sequence is TGTGCCAGCAGCTATGGGACTAGCGGACTCACAGATACGCAGTATTTT.

V usage is TRBV5-1 and J usage is TRBJ1-1; the match to TRBD1 covers 8 bases. Germline V gives CDR1 SGHRS, CDR2 YFSETQ. With 0 bases clipped from V and 4 bases from J, the junction kept 5 bases outside the gene matches. There are 15 residues in the CDR3. The CDR3 is CASSLAVTGVTEAFF. The CDR3 DNA follows: TGCGCCAGCAGCTTGGCCGTGACAGGGGTCACTGAAGCTTTCTTT.

The chain carries TRBV20-1 and TRBJ1-6, with D hard to call. The germline CDR1 and CDR2 sequences are DFQATT and SNEGSKA (reference sequence). Trimming took off 3 bases at V and 8 bases at J, with 5 bases between the two ends. The CDR3 covers 11 residues. The CDR3 bases are TGCAGTGCTAGGGCGGATTCACCCCTCCACTTT. Protein: CSARADSPLHF.

The chain employs TRBV3-1 (or the pseudogene TRBV3-2) and TRBJ2-3, with TRBD2 matching over 8 bases. This CDR3 region has 15 residues. Germline V gene sequence: CDR1 LGHDT, CDR2 YNNKEL (reference sequence). V dropped 4 bases and J dropped 4; count of bases not matched to a gene: 7. Here the CDR3 reads CASSPTGREADTQYF. As DNA, the CDR3 is TGTGCCAGCAGCCCGACCGGGCGGGAGGCAGATACGCAGTATTTT.

The CDR3 protein is CSVTQGGRNSPLHF. Here the CDR3 DNA reads TGCAGCGTTACTCAAGGGGGCCGCAATTCACCCCTCCACTTT. The gene calls are TRBV29-1 and TRBJ1-6, with 7 bases identical to TRBD1. This CDR3 region has 14 residues. From germline, CDR1 is SQVTM and CDR2 ANQGSEA. J gave up 7 bases and V 5 bases, and 8 bases lay outside the gene matches.

The chain uses TRBV10-2 and TRBJ2-5; TRBD1 is a possible D gene (6 bases). CDR1 and CDR2 from the germline V gene are WSHSY and SAAADI. CDR3 length: 15 amino acids. The V end lost 3 bases, the J end lost 2 bases, and 13 bases lay between the germline ends. CDR3 residues: CASSDFGTLQETQYF. The CDR3 coding sequence is TGCGCCAGCAGTGATTTTGGGACATTGCAAGAGACCCAGTACTTC.

The chain carries TRBV9 and TRBJ1-3; D call uncertain. Germline V gives CDR1 SGDLS, CDR2 YYNGEE. The V gene lost 4 bases and the J gene lost 0 bases, with 11 bases spanning the gap. The CDR3 has 15 amino acids. CDR3 sequence: CASSPSLASGNTIYF. In DNA form, the CDR3 reads TGTGCCAGCAGCCCCTCTTTAGCCTCTGGAAACACCATATATTTT.

V is TRBV6-5 and J is TRBJ1-2, with D tentatively TRBD1 (5 bases). The V end lost 6 bases, the J end lost 4 bases, and 12 bases lay between the germline ends. Germline V gives CDR1 MNHEY, CDR2 SVGAGI. The CDR3 spans 13 residues. DNA for the CDR3: TGTGCCAGCAGCGCCCAGGGAGGCTATGGCTACACCTTC. Amino acids: CASSAQGGYGYTF.

The chain links TRBV29-1 to TRBJ1-2; no clear D. Germline CDR1 reads SQVTM; CDR2 reads ANQGSEA. The CDR3 is 12 amino acids. The germline V and J ends were trimmed by 7 bases and 2 bases, with 11 bases remaining between them. The CDR3 loop reads CSAREGNYGYTF. For the CDR3, the DNA is TGCAGCGCTCGGGAGGGAAACTATGGCTACACCTTC.

The chain links TRBV4-1 to TRBJ2-7, with 9 nucleotides matching TRBD1. Germline trimming cut 3 bases from V and 4 bases from J; bases unmatched to any gene: 7. Germline lookup yields CDR1 MGHRA and CDR2 YSYEKL. The CDR3 runs 15 residues. CDR3 bases: TGCGCCAGCAGCCAGAGCCGGACAGGGGTATACGAGCAGTACTTC. Translation gives CASSQSRTGVYEQYF.

This rearrangement joins TRBV4-2 to TRBJ1-3; TRBD1 agrees at 9 bases. The length of the CDR3 is 18 residues. V gave up 3 bases and J gave up 0 bases; unmatched junction bases: 9. Germline values: CDR1 LGHNA, CDR2 YNFKEQ. CDR3 sequence: CASSQDRDRVSSGNTIYF. In DNA, the CDR3 is TGTGCCAGCAGCCAGGACCGGGACAGGGTTTCCTCTGGAAACACCATATATTTT.

This clone was observed a few times. The genes are TRBV2 and TRBJ2-7; 12 bases align to TRBD2. The CDR3 totals 14 residues. Germline CDR1 reads SNHLY; CDR2 reads FYNNEI. J was trimmed by 3 bases and V by 7 bases; bases with no gene match: 4. The CDR3 loop is CASKKTSGSYEQYF. The CDR3, as DNA: TGTGCCAGCAAGAAGACTAGCGGGAGCTACGAGCAGTACTTC.

The chain carries TRBV11-2 and TRBJ1-5, with 8 bases identical to TRBD1. The V and J ends lost 1 base and 5 bases, in that order; junction bases with no gene match: 7. This CDR3 spans 16 amino acids. Germline CDR1 is SGHAT and CDR2 is FQNNGV. The CDR3 DNA reads as TGTGCCAGCAGCTTAGTTGTCAGGGGGCCCCATCAGCCCCAGCATTTT. Translating gives CASSLVVRGPHQPQHF.

The J gene is TRBJ1-4, the V gene TRBV5-6; the D is unclear. Trimming took 2 bases from V and 8 from J, leaving 13 bases between them. There are 14 residues in the CDR3. CDR1 is SGHDT and CDR2 is YYEEEE in the germline V gene. CDR3 nucleotides: TGTGCCAGCAGCTTTATTAGAGCGGGCGAAAAACTGTTTTTT. The encoded protein is CASSFIRAGEKLFF.

The J gene is TRBJ2-1, the V gene TRBV5-4; 13 bases line up with TRBD2. In germline, CDR1 is SGHNT, CDR2 YYREEE (reference sequence). V lost 4 bases and J lost 0; bases outside the gene matches: 10. The CDR3 is made up of 19 amino acids. The CDR3, as DNA: TGTGCCAGCAGCCCGCCGGGACTAGCGGGGCCGAGCTCCTACAATGAGCAGTTCTTC. Amino acid sequence: CASSPPGLAGPSSYNEQFF.

A few counts support this clone. CDR3 loop: CASSLEYRGVNYGYTF. The CDR3 DNA follows: TGTGCCAGCAGCTTAGAATACAGGGGAGTAAACTATGGCTACACCTTC. The chain has TRBV7-2 and TRBJ1-2; 7 nucleotides match TRBD1. In germline, CDR1 is SGHTA, CDR2 FQGNSA. After removal of 1 base from V and 2 bases from J, the junction contained 7 bases not matched to a gene. This CDR3 contains 16 residues. Drawing the rest from reference TRBV7-2 and TRBJ1-2, the complete variable domain is GAGVSQSPSNKVTEKGKDVELRCDPISGHTALYWYRQSLGQGLEFLIYFQGNSAPDKSGLPSDRFSAERTGGSVSTLTIQRTQQEDSAVYLCASSLEYRGVNYGYTFGSGTRLTVV.

The DNA of the CDR3 is TGTGCCAGCAGCTCCCTCCCCGGGACAAACCCCTCTGGAAACACCATATATTTT. It translates to CASSSLPGTNPSGNTIYF. V and J are TRBV7-9 and TRBJ1-3; D might be TRBD1 (6 bases). The CDR3 loop spans 18 amino acids. V gave up 4 bases and J gave up 0 bases, with 19 bases separating them. CDR1 is SEHNR and CDR2 is FQNEAQ in the germline V gene (reference sequence).

The chain has TRBV5-5 and TRBJ2-7; no reliable D call. CDR1 and CDR2 from the germline V gene are SGHKS and YYEKEE (reference sequence). The CDR3 is made up of 13 amino acids. Trimming cost V 5 bases and J 4 bases, with 13 bases left between them. The DNA for the CDR3 is TGTGCCAGCAGTTCCGGTTTCGGGTACGAGCAGTACTTC. Translated: CASSSGFGYEQYF.

The chain carries TRBV7-3 and TRBJ2-1; 8 bases align to TRBD2. CDR1 and CDR2 from the germline V gene are SGHTA and FQGTGA. V lost 5 bases, J lost 4 bases, and 4 bases stayed unmatched. The CDR3 has 14 amino acids. The CDR3, as DNA: TGTGCCAGCAGCCAAAGCGGGAGATACAATGAGCAGTTCTTC. Translation gives CASSQSGRYNEQFF. The complete variable domain, with remaining parts taken from reference TRBV7-3 and TRBJ2-1, reads GAGVSQTPSNKVTEKGKYVELRCDPISGHTALYWYRQSLGQGPEFLIYFQGTGAADDSGLPNDRFFAVRPEGSVSTLKIQRTERGDSAVYLCASSQSGRYNEQFFGPGTRLTVL.

The chain joins TRBV6-5 to TRBJ2-1; D is possibly TRBD2 (5 bases). The CDR3 length is 13 residues. CDR1 and CDR2 from the germline V gene are MNHEY and SVGAGI. V shed 4 bases and J shed 5 bases, with 9 bases lying between them. CDR3 nucleotides: TGTGCCAGCAGTTCCCGGACTCACAATGAGCAGTTCTTC. Translation: CASSSRTHNEQFF.